Presented here are 15 T cell receptor beta chains from one specimen sequenced in a study of cytotoxic CD8 clonotypes in ibrutinib-treated CLL. Profiling relied on immunoSEQ multiplex PCR, and the TCRdb table lists in-frame clones only, not all of them. In the table there are some 200,000 clones, 72% of which are singletons. The sequences come from PBMCs, collected after 24 months of ibrutinib treatment. Source of these receptors: a human donor with chronic lymphocytic leukemia.

This clone was observed a single time. The V call is TRBV9, the J call TRBJ2-1; D is undetermined. Trimming took 0 bases from V and 8 from J, leaving 15 bases between them. This CDR3 is 15 amino acids long. Per germline, CDR1 SGDLS and CDR2 YYNGEE. As DNA, the CDR3 is TGTGCCAGCAGCGTAGGACTCACCCGCACCCATGAGCAGTTCTTC. Its protein product is CASSVGLTRTHEQFF.

J is TRBJ2-7 and V is TRBV2; TRBD2 matches 7 bases. CDR1 is SNHLY, CDR2 FYNNEI, per germline. The length of the CDR3 is 13 residues. With V trimmed by 7 bases and J by 1 base, 4 bases remained unmatched. In DNA form, the CDR3 reads TGTGCCAGCACGGCTAGCGGTTCCTACGAGCAGTACTTC. Amino acid sequence: CASTASGSYEQYF.

The chain carries TRBV4-3 and TRBJ2-7; D uncertain. The CDR3 runs to 13 residues. Trimming shortened V by 4 bases and J by 3 bases, and 10 bases separated the two germline ends. The germline V gene encodes CDR1 LGHNA and CDR2 YSLEER. CDR3 loop: CASSLRESYEQYF. The CDR3 DNA follows: TGCGCCAGCAGCCTTCGAGAGAGCTACGAGCAGTACTTC.

In this sample, this clone turned up a few times. The V and J genes are TRBV11-2 and TRBJ2-7; TRBD2 might be the D (5 bases). Trimming pared 5 bases from V and 3 bases from J, leaving 8 bases between. CDR1 and CDR2 from the germline V gene are SGHAT and FQNNGV. The CDR3 is made up of 12 amino acids. The CDR3 bases are TGTGCCAGCAGCCACGCGGGCTACGAGCAGTACTTC. Translated: CASSHAGYEQYF.

This chain links TRBV6-1 with TRBJ2-2; 7 bases match TRBD2. V lost 1 base and J lost 3; bases outside the gene matches: 8. From germline, CDR1 is MNHNS and CDR2 SASEGT. This CDR3 spans 17 amino acids. The CDR3 coding sequence is TGTGCCAGCAGTGAAGTTAGGTGGGAGGGCTACACCGGGGAGCTGTTTTTT. Amino acid sequence: CASSEVRWEGYTGELFF.

The chain links TRBV5-8 to TRBJ1-1; D is perhaps TRBD1 (5 bases). Germline CDR1 is SGHTS and CDR2 is YDEGEE. V shed 4 bases and J shed 1 base, with 11 bases lying between them. This CDR3 comprises 14 residues. CDR3 amino acids: CASSQGPANTEAFF. The CDR3 coding sequence is TGTGCCAGCAGCCAGGGACCAGCGAACACTGAAGCTTTCTTT.

In regard to this clone: Relative to the germline gene, one junction end is altered; a read error may explain this. V and J are TRBV7-7 and TRBJ1-2, with D possibly TRBD1 on 6 matching bases. This CDR3 comprises 13 residues. Germline loops: CDR1 SSHAT, CDR2 FNYEAQ (reference sequence). The CDR3 DNA reads TGTGCTAGCAGCCCAGCGGGGGCAGGCAGTTTGACCTTC. Protein: CASSPAGAGSLTF.

This clone was detected a few times. The gene calls are TRBV20-1 and TRBJ2-1, with unresolved D. Trimming took 6 bases from V and 6 from J, leaving 9 bases between them. Germline CDR1 DFQATT, CDR2 SNEGSKA (reference sequence). CDR3 length: 11 residues. In DNA, the CDR3 is TGCAGTGCCCATCCAGGCAATGAGCAGTTCTTC. Its protein is CSAHPGNEQFF.

The rearrangement joins TRBV25-1 to TRBJ2-7; no reliable D call. V was cut by 3 bases and J by 0 bases, with 12 bases left in between. Germline values: CDR1 MGHDK, CDR2 SYGVNS. There are 15 residues in the CDR3. The CDR3 sequence is CASSDLRTGSYEQYF. CDR3 DNA: TGTGCCAGCAGTGATCTAAGAACCGGCTCCTACGAGCAGTACTTC.

The chain links TRBV4-2 to TRBJ2-7, with TRBD2 matching over 11 bases. Germline V gives CDR1 LGHNA, CDR2 YNFKEQ. The ends lost 3 bases at V and 5 bases at J; junction bases unmatched: 15. The CDR3 totals 18 residues. Here the CDR3 reads CASSQSGRASGRYHEQYF. The CDR3 nucleotides read TGTGCCAGCAGCCAGTCAGGCCGGGCTAGCGGGAGGTACCACGAGCAGTACTTC.

With regard to this clone: The sample has other DNA sequences that encode this CDR3 too. This rearrangement joins TRBV7-9 to TRBJ2-3; no clear D gene. The CDR3 runs 12 residues. V shed 5 bases and J shed 0 bases, with 3 bases lying between them. Looked up from germline, CDR1 is SEHNR and CDR2 is FQNEAQ (reference sequence). The CDR3 region has the DNA TGTGCCAGCAGCGCAAGCACAGATACGCAGTATTTT. Protein: CASSASTDTQYF.

The V call is TRBV20-1, the J call TRBJ2-3; D gene ambiguous. Germline V gives CDR1 DFQATT, CDR2 SNEGSKA (reference sequence). The CDR3 is 11 residues long. V gave up 6 bases and J gave up 6 bases, with 10 bases separating them. CDR3 sequence reads: CSAPIGDTQYF. The CDR3 DNA follows: TGCAGTGCACCTATAGGGGATACGCAGTATTTT.

This sequence joins TRBV5-4 and TRBJ1-1; D gene uncertain. CDR3 length: 12 residues. Germline V gene lookup returns CDR1 SGHNT and CDR2 YYREEE (reference sequence). Trimming removed 2 bases at V and 5 bases at J, with 7 bases between. CDR3 DNA: TGTGCCAGCAGCTTCCATGGAACTGAAGCTTTCTTT. Its protein is CASSFHGTEAFF.

The chain combines TRBV9 with TRBJ2-1; D gene uncertain. Per the germline V gene, CDR1 is SGDLS and CDR2 is YYNGEE. The CDR3 sequence is 17 residues long. With 0 bases removed from V and 0 bases from J, the gap between germline ends came to 13 bases. CDR3 region: CASSVDYTRPSYNEQFF. In DNA, the CDR3 is TGTGCCAGCAGCGTAGATTACACAAGGCCCTCCTACAATGAGCAGTTCTTC. Based on the CDR3 plus reference TRBV9 and TRBJ2-1, the full variable domain is DSGVTQTPKHLITATGQRVTLRCSPRSGDLSVYWYQQSLDQGLQFLIQYYNGEERAKGNILERFSAQQFPDLHSELNLSSLELGDSALYFCASSVDYTRPSYNEQFFGPGTRLTVL.

The sample holds a few counts of this clone. The chain is built from TRBV7-2 and TRBJ2-3; D not certain. The CDR3 is made up of 13 amino acids. V gave up 5 bases and J gave up 2 bases, with 8 bases separating them. In germline, CDR1 is SGHTA, CDR2 FQGNSA. The CDR3 DNA follows: TGTGCCAGCAGCCCGCGGAACACAGATACGCAGTATTTT. It encodes CASSPRNTDTQYF.